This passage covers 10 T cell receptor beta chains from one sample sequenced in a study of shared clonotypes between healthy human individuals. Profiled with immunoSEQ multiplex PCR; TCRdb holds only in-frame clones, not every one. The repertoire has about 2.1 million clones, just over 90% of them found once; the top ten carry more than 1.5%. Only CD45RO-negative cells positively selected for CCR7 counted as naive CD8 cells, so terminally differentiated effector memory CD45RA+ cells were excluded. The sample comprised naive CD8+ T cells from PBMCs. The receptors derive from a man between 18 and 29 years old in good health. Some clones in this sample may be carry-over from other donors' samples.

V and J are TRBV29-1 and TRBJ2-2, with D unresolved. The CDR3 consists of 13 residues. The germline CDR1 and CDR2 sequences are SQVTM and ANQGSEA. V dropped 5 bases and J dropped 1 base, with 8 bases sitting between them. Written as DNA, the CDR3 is TGCAGCGTTCGGGCGGTGAACACCGGGGAGCTGTTTTTT. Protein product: CSVRAVNTGELFF.

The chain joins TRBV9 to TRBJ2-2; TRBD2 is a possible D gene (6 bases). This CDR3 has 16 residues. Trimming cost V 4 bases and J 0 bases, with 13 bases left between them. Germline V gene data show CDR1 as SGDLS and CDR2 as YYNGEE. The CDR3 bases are TGTGCCAGCAGCCTATACGGGACTCCGAACACCGGGGAGCTGTTTTTT. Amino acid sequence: CASSLYGTPNTGELFF.

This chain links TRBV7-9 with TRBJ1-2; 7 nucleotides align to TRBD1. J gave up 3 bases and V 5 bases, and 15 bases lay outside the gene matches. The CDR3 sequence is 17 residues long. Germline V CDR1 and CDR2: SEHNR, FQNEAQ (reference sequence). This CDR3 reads CASSTGQDGPADYGYTF. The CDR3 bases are TGTGCCAGCAGCACCGGACAGGATGGGCCGGCGGACTATGGCTACACCTTC.

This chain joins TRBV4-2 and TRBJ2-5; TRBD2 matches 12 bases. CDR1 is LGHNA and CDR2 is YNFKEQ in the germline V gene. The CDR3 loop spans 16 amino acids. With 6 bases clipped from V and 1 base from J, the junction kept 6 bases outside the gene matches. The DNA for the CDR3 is TGTGCCAGCAGTCCAGAACTAGCGGGAGGCCAAGAGACCCAGTACTTC. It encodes CASSPELAGGQETQYF.

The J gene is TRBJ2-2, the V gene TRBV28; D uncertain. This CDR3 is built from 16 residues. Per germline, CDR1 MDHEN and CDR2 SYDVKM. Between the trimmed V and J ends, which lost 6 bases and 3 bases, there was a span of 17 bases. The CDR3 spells CASRPLMDHDTGELFF. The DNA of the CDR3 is TGTGCCAGCAGACCCCTCATGGACCACGACACCGGGGAGCTGTTTTTT.

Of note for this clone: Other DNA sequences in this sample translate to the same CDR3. The CDR3: CASSVGGTAEAFF. The DNA of the CDR3 is TGTGCCAGCAGCGTAGGGGGGACAGCCGAAGCTTTCTTT. This chain links TRBV9 with TRBJ1-1, with 7 bases that match TRBD1. The trim removed 0 bases at V and 8 bases at J, leaving 4 bases unmatched. The CDR3 loop spans 13 amino acids. Germline V gives CDR1 SGDLS, CDR2 YYNGEE. Full variable domain (remainder filled in from reference TRBV9 and TRBJ1-1): DSGVTQTPKHLITATGQRVTLRCSPRSGDLSVYWYQQSLDQGLQFLIQYYNGEERAKGNILERFSAQQFPDLHSELNLSSLELGDSALYFCASSVGGTAEAFFGQGTRLTVV.

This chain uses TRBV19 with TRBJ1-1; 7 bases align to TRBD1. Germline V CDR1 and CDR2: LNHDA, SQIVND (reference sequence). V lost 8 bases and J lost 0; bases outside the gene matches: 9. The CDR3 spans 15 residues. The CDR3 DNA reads TGTGCCAGTGGCTTTATGACAGGGATGAACACTGAAGCTTTCTTT. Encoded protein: CASGFMTGMNTEAFF.

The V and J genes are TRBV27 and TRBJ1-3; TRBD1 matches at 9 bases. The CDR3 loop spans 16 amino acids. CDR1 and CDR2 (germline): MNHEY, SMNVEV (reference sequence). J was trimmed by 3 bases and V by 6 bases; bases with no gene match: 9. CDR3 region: CASSRTGEGIGNTIYF. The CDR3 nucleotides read TGTGCCAGCAGCCGGACAGGGGAGGGGATTGGAAACACCATATATTTT.

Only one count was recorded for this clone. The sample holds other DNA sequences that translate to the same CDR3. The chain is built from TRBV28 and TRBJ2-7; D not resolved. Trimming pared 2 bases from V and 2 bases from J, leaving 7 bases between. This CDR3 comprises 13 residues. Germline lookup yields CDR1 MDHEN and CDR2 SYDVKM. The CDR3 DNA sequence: TGTGCCAGCAGTTTAGGGGAAGCCTACGAGCAGTACTTC. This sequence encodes CASSLGEAYEQYF.

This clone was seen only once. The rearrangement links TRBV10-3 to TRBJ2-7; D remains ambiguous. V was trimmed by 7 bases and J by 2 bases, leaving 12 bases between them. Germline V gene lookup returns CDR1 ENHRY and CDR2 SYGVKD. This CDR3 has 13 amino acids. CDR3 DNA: TGTGCCATCAAGGCCAGTCCGACCTACGAGCAGTACTTC. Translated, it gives CAIKASPTYEQYF.